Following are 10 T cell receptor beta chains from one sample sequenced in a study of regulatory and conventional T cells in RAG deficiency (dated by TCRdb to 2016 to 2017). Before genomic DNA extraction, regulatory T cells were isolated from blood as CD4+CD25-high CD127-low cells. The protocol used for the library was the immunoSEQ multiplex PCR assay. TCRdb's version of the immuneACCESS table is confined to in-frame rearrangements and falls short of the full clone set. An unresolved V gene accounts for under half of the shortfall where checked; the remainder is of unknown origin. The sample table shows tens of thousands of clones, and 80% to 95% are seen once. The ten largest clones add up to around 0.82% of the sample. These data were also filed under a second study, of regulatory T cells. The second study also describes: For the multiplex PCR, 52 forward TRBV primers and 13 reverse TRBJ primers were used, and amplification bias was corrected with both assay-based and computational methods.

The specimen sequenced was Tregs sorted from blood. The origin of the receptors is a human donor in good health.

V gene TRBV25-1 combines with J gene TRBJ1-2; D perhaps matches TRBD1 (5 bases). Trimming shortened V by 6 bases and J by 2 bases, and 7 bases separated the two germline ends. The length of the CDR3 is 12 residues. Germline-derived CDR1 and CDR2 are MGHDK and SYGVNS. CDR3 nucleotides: TGTGCCAGCAGGGGGCAAAACTATGGCTACACCTTC. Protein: CASRGQNYGYTF.

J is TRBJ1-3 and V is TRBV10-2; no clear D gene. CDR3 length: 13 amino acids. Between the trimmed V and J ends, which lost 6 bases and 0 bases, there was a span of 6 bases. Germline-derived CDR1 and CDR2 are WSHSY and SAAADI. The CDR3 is CASRDASGNTIYF. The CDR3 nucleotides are TGCGCCAGCAGGGATGCCTCTGGAAACACCATATATTTT.

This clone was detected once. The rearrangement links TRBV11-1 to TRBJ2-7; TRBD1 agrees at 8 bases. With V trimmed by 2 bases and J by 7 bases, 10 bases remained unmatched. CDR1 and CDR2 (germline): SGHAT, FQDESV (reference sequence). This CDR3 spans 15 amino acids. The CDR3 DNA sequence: TGTGCCAGCAGCTTAACCGGACAGGGAACGAGTGAGCAGTACTTC. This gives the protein CASSLTGQGTSEQYF.

The CDR3 reads CASSDWRNTEAFF. DNA for the CDR3: TGTGCCAGCAGTGATTGGCGGAACACTGAAGCTTTCTTT. V gene TRBV25-1 combines with J gene TRBJ1-1; no definite D call. The length of the CDR3 is 13 residues. The germline V gene has CDR1 MGHDK and CDR2 SYGVNS. V was trimmed by 3 bases and J by 1 base, leaving 6 bases between them.

CDR3 amino acids: CASRKGQGRNSPLHF. DNA for the CDR3: TGTGCCAGCAGAAAGGGACAGGGTCGTAATTCACCCCTCCACTTT. This sequence joins TRBV6-1 and TRBJ1-6, with 9 bases fitting TRBD1. The CDR3 totals 15 residues. The ends lost 6 bases at V and 6 bases at J; junction bases unmatched: 6. Germline assignment: CDR1 MNHNS and CDR2 SASEGT.

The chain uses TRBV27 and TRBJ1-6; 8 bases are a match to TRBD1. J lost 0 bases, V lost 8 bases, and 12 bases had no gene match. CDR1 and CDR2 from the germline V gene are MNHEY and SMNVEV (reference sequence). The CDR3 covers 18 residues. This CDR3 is CASRAGGGFVSYNSPLHF. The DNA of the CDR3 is TGTGCCAGCCGAGCAGGGGGCGGATTTGTCTCCTATAATTCACCCCTCCACTTT.

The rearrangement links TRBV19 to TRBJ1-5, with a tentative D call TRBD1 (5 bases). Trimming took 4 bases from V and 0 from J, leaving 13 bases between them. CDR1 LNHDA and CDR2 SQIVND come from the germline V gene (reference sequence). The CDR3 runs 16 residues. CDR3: CASSSGAGRSNQPQHF. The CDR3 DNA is TGTGCCAGTAGTAGTGGGGCGGGACGTAGCAATCAGCCCCAGCATTTT.

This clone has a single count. CDR3 in DNA: TGTGCCAGCAGCTTAGTCGGCCTCTCTGGAAACACCATATATTTT. The encoded protein is CASSLVGLSGNTIYF. This chain links TRBV7-6 with TRBJ1-3; D is uncertain. V gave up 1 base and J gave up 0 bases, with 7 bases separating them. The CDR3 covers 15 residues. Germline V gene sequence: CDR1 SGHVS, CDR2 FNYEAQ. Together with reference TRBV7-6 and TRBJ1-3, the CDR3 gives the full variable domain: GAGVSQSPRYKVTKRGQDVALRCDPISGHVSLYWYRQALGQGPEFLTYFNYEAQQDKSGLPNDRFSAERPEGSISTLTIQRTEQRDSAMYRCASSLVGLSGNTIYFGEGSWLTVV.

The CDR3: CASRTRSEQYF. DNA of the CDR3: TGTGCCAGCAGAACTAGGAGCGAGCAGTACTTC. V usage is TRBV6-6 and J usage is TRBJ2-7; the D gene is possibly TRBD2 (5 bases). V lost 6 bases and J 6 bases, leaving 9 bases between the germline ends. This CDR3 is 11 amino acids long. In germline, CDR1 is MNHNY, CDR2 SVGAGI (reference sequence).

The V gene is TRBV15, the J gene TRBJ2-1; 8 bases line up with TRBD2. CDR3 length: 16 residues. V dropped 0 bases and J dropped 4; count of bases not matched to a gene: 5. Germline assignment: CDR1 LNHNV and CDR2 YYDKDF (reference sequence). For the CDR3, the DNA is TGTGCCACCAGCAGAGATCGTAGCGGGGTATACAATGAGCAGTTCTTC. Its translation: CATSRDRSGVYNEQFF.